This T cell receptor (beta chain) was sequenced during a study of T cell responses to AZD1222 COVID-19 vaccine. Across the whole study: Investigators merged groups given second doses at roughly 4 or roughly 12 weeks. Findings and limits, study-wide: Most donors were white British and more were female, and clonal diversity was possibly underestimated. Regions left unmutated in variants are reportedly the target of nearly half of spike-specific TCRs. Baseline serology detected seropositivity in only a handful of AZD1222 recipients.

In regard to this clone: Its specificity is unknown.

Clones were read by immunoSEQ multiplex PCR, and TCRdb kept only the in-frame ones, dropping some. The table lists about 110,000 clones, roughly nine tenths of them singletons. Germline lookup yields CDR1 SGHDN and CDR2 FVKESK. The length of the CDR3 is 15 residues. The ends were cut back, 1 base at V and 0 bases at J, with 10 bases in the middle. The material was peripheral blood, obtained on day 0 of AZD1222 vaccination. The sequence was obtained from an adult in good health. The gene calls are TRBV14 and TRBJ2-7; tentative D call: TRBD2 (6 bases). The CDR3 DNA sequence: TGTGCCAGCAGCCAAGCTACCGGGAGCTCCTACGAGCAGTACTTC. Translation: CASSQATGSSYEQYF.